This T cell receptor (beta chain) was identified during a study of blood T cell repertoires in COVID-19. The overall study: Some COVID-19 samples were acute and others convalescent; all came from the United States, Italy and Spain. Sample material is recorded as cDNA or gDNA derived from T cells, B-cell-depleted T cells, or PBMCs.

Between the trimmed V and J ends, which lost 4 bases and 2 bases, there was a span of 13 bases. Germline V gene data show CDR1 as SGHRS and CDR2 as YFSETQ. The CDR3 is 15 residues long. Repertoires were generated with immunoSEQ multiplex PCR, while TCRdb's copy carries only in-frame clones and drops some. The table shows more than 85,000 clones, with roughly 90% occurring only once. The specimen was peripheral blood. The clonotype was recovered from a man aged 55 to 70 with acute or convalescent COVID-19. The chain carries TRBV5-1 and TRBJ1-3; D gene ambiguous. CDR3: CASSDASGTGNTIYF. The DNA of the CDR3 is TGCGCCAGCAGCGACGCATCGGGGACTGGAAACACCATATATTTT.